Each of the 26 T cell receptor beta chains below was sequenced from the same sample in a study of T cell responses to AZD1222 COVID-19 vaccine. Clones were read by immunoSEQ multiplex PCR, and TCRdb kept only the in-frame ones, dropping some. This table has about 140,000 clones, 80% to 95% appearing once. The sequences come from peripheral blood, collected on day 0 of AZD1222 vaccination. All receptors come from an adult in good health.

This clone was picked up one time. The genes are TRBV5-6 and TRBJ1-3; TRBD1 agrees at 7 bases. CDR1 is SGHDT and CDR2 is YYEEEE in the germline V gene. The CDR3 covers 15 residues. Trimming took 4 bases from V and 2 from J; bases not matched to a gene: 6. In nucleotides, the CDR3 is TGTGCCAGCAGCCCCTCCGGGACAGCTGGAAACACCATATATTTT. It encodes CASSPSGTAGNTIYF.

V usage is TRBV7-9 and J usage is TRBJ1-5; D gene ambiguous. Trimming stripped 1 base from V and 7 bases from J, with 8 bases between. The CDR3 has 13 amino acids. Per germline, CDR1 SEHNR and CDR2 FQNEAQ (reference sequence). CDR3 nucleotide sequence: TGTGCCAGCAGCTTAGAGGGAAGACAGCCCCAGCATTTT. Its translation is CASSLEGRQPQHF.

The chain joins TRBV28 to TRBJ2-7, with D perhaps matching TRBD2 (6 bases). There are 12 residues in the CDR3. CDR1 is MDHEN and CDR2 is SYDVKM in the germline V gene. The ends were cut back, 6 bases at V and 5 bases at J, with 11 bases in the middle. CDR3 sequence: CASSRLAHEQYF. The DNA for the CDR3 is TGTGCCAGCAGCCGTCTAGCGCACGAGCAGTACTTC.

The rearrangement uses TRBV27 and TRBJ2-3; 13 bases are shared with TRBD2. CDR3 length: 14 residues. Germline loops: CDR1 MNHEY, CDR2 SMNVEV (reference sequence). J lost 7 bases, V lost 4 bases, and 2 bases had no gene match. The CDR3 DNA is TGTGCCAGCAGTTCGGGACTAGCGGGGAATACGCAGTATTTT. Amino acids: CASSSGLAGNTQYF.

The chain joins TRBV4-2 to TRBJ2-1; D ambiguous. This CDR3 is 15 amino acids long. From germline, CDR1 is LGHNA and CDR2 YNFKEQ. The V gene lost 0 bases and the J gene lost 5 bases, with 11 bases spanning the gap. The CDR3 coding sequence is TGTGCCAGCAGCCAAGATTTTATCAATGACAATGAGCAGTTCTTC. Amino acids: CASSQDFINDNEQFF.

The J gene is TRBJ1-2, the V gene TRBV5-1; 8 nucleotides line up with TRBD1. Germline V lookup: CDR1 SGHRS, CDR2 YFSETQ. The CDR3 loop spans 14 amino acids. Trimming at V came to 0 bases and at J to 4 bases, leaving 2 bases not matched to a gene. CDR3 protein: CASSLGQGSYGYTF. The CDR3 DNA follows: TGCGCCAGCAGCTTGGGACAGGGGTCCTATGGCTACACCTTC.

The V call is TRBV10-2, the J call TRBJ2-7, with D hard to call. This CDR3 comprises 13 residues. The germline CDR1 and CDR2 sequences are WSHSY and SAAADI. The V end was cut by 6 bases, the J end by 1 base, with 10 bases between. CDR3 nucleotides: TGCGCCAGCAGGCCGGGTGTATCCTACGAGCAGTACTTC. Translated: CASRPGVSYEQYF.

This sequence joins TRBV3-1 (or the pseudogene TRBV3-2) and TRBJ1-1; D unresolved. The germline gives CDR1 LGHDT, CDR2 YNNKEL (reference sequence). Deletions cut 1 base from V and 4 bases from J, with 4 bases between. This CDR3 is 12 amino acids long. CDR3 region: CASSQVSTEAFF. CDR3 sequence (DNA): TGTGCCAGCAGCCAAGTGAGCACTGAAGCTTTCTTT.

This chain uses TRBV5-6 with TRBJ2-1, with D tentatively TRBD1 or TRBD2 (5 bases each). V was shortened by 3 bases and J by 12 bases, with 16 bases between the two germline ends. Germline CDR1 reads SGHDT; CDR2 reads YYEEEE. This CDR3 comprises 13 residues. Here the CDR3 DNA reads TGTGCCAGCAGCTCAACTAGATTTGGGGGGCAGTTCTTC. Amino acids: CASSSTRFGGQFF.

The rearrangement uses TRBV7-6 and TRBJ2-7; D call uncertain. The V end was cut by 5 bases, the J end by 4 bases, with 12 bases between. Germline lookup yields CDR1 SGHVS and CDR2 FNYEAQ. The CDR3 contains 13 residues. CDR3 region: CASSPRSVYEQYF. Here the CDR3 DNA reads TGTGCCAGCAGCCCTAGAAGCGTTTACGAGCAGTACTTC. Drawing the rest from reference TRBV7-6 and TRBJ2-7, the complete variable domain is GAGVSQSPRYKVTKRGQDVALRCDPISGHVSLYWYRQALGQGPEFLTYFNYEAQQDKSGLPNDRFSAERPEGSISTLTIQRTEQRDSAMYRCASSPRSVYEQYFGPGTRLTVT.

The CDR3 bases are TGTGCCAGCAGCGTCGGAGCGGGGGGCGACACCGGGGAGCTGTTTTTT. Amino acids: CASSVGAGGDTGELFF. The chain carries TRBV9 and TRBJ2-2; 9 bases align to TRBD2. The CDR3 sequence is 16 residues long. The V gene's germline CDR1 is SGDLS and CDR2 YYNGEE. V was pared by 2 bases and J by 3 bases, with 5 bases of the junction left unmatched.

The chain combines TRBV6-4 with TRBJ2-2, with TRBD2 as a possible D gene (5 bases). The CDR3 has 14 amino acids. V was clipped by 5 bases and J by 1 base, with 8 bases between them. From germline, CDR1 is MRHNA and CDR2 SNTAGT. For the CDR3, the DNA is TGTGCCAGCAGTTTGGAGGAGAACACCGGGGAGCTGTTTTTT. The encoded protein is CASSLEENTGELFF.

V gene TRBV11-3 combines with J gene TRBJ2-1, with D unclear. V shed 2 bases and J shed 1 base, with 6 bases lying between them. This CDR3 has 14 residues. CDR1 is SGHNT, CDR2 YENEEA, per germline. The CDR3 DNA is TGTGCCAGCAGCTTAAGGAATTCCTACAATGAGCAGTTCTTC. Protein product: CASSLRNSYNEQFF.

A single count supports this clone. CDR3 nucleotide sequence: TGTGCCAGCAGCTTAGAAGGGGCGGGCACTGAAGCTTTCTTT. It yields the protein CASSLEGAGTEAFF. V is TRBV11-2 and J is TRBJ1-1; D is perhaps TRBD1 (5 bases). The V and J ends lost 0 bases and 4 bases respectively, with 9 bases between them. Germline CDR1 and CDR2: SGHAT and FQNNGV. CDR3 length: 14 amino acids.

The chain uses TRBV10-3 and TRBJ1-2; D unresolved. CDR3 length: 16 amino acids. Trimming shortened V by 0 bases and J by 4 bases, and 15 bases separated the two germline ends. CDR1 and CDR2 (germline): ENHRY, SYGVKD. Here the CDR3 reads CAISESGAGSPYGYTF. Written as DNA, the CDR3 is TGTGCCATCAGTGAGTCGGGTGCCGGCAGCCCCTATGGCTACACCTTC.

The genes are TRBV28 and TRBJ2-7; TRBD1 matches at 8 bases. V shed 5 bases, J shed 2 bases, and the junction held 11 bases outside the gene matches. This CDR3 has 16 amino acids. CDR1 and CDR2 from the germline V gene are MDHEN and SYDVKM. The CDR3 region has the DNA TGTGCCAGCAGTACGGGGACAGGCAAAGACGCCTACGAGCAGTACTTC. Translation: CASSTGTGKDAYEQYF.

This chain connects TRBV18 to TRBJ2-7; 11 bases match TRBD1. V lost 3 bases and J lost 6; bases outside the gene matches: 1. The CDR3 length is 13 residues. Germline V gene lookup returns CDR1 KGHSH and CDR2 LQKENI. The CDR3 sequence: CASSPGQGVEQYF. DNA for the CDR3: TGTGCCAGCTCACCGGGACAGGGGGTCGAGCAGTACTTC.

The CDR3 is CASSLSRGQETQYF. The CDR3 nucleotides are TGTGCCAGCAGCTTATCCCGGGGACAAGAGACCCAGTACTTC. J is TRBJ2-5 and V is TRBV11-2, with D maybe TRBD2 (5 bases). CDR3 length equals 14 residues. Germline loops: CDR1 SGHAT, CDR2 FQNNGV. Trimming took off 2 bases at V and 2 bases at J, with 9 bases between the two ends.

The rearrangement joins TRBV12-1 to TRBJ2-7; the table's D call TRBD2 went unverified against the DNA. TRBV12-1 is described as a pseudogene. This CDR3 region has 17 residues. CDR3 DNA sequence: TGTGCCAGCAGCTTTGTACTAGCGCACAATTCGGGGTACGAGCAGTACTTC. It codes for CASSFVLAHNSGYEQYF.

The chain is built from TRBV10-3 and TRBJ1-2; the D is unclear. V lost 4 bases and J lost 4, with 13 bases in between. CDR3 length: 14 residues. Germline V gene lookup returns CDR1 ENHRY and CDR2 SYGVKD. CDR3 sequence (DNA): TGTGCCATCAGTGGTACGGGGTGGGGCTATGGCTACACCTTC. Its protein product is CAISGTGWGYGYTF.

J is TRBJ1-1 and V is TRBV5-6, with TRBD1 as a possible D gene (5 bases). This CDR3 comprises 12 residues. From germline, CDR1 is SGHDT and CDR2 YYEEEE. With 4 bases removed from V and 5 bases from J, the gap between germline ends came to 9 bases. For the CDR3, the DNA is TGTGCCAGCAGCGGAGGGGTTACTGAAGCTTTCTTT. The encoded protein is CASSGGVTEAFF.

The gene calls are TRBV28 and TRBJ2-7; 10 positions match TRBD2. Per germline, CDR1 MDHEN and CDR2 SYDVKM. Unmatched junction bases numbered 11, after V lost 10 bases and J lost 5 bases. This CDR3 is 14 amino acids long. The DNA for the CDR3 is TGTGCCACCATTGGTACTAGCGGGATGCACGAGCAGTACTTC. Translation: CATIGTSGMHEQYF.

CDR3 in DNA: TGTGCCAGCGCTAGCGGGGGGGCCACAGATACGCAGTATTTT. This codes for CASASGGATDTQYF. The chain joins TRBV6-4 to TRBJ2-3, with TRBD2 matching 12 bases. The CDR3 covers 14 residues. Trimming removed 8 bases from V and 2 bases from J; junction bases left unmatched: 2. CDR1 and CDR2 (germline): MRHNA, SNTAGT.

The rearrangement links TRBV5-4 to TRBJ1-1; 7 bases line up with TRBD1. The J segment lost 0 bases and the V segment lost 4 bases, leaving 6 bases of the junction unmatched. Germline lookup yields CDR1 SGHNT and CDR2 YYREEE (reference sequence). This CDR3 is built from 15 residues. CDR3 sequence: CASSRATGVNTEAFF. The CDR3 region has the DNA TGTGCCAGCAGCCGAGCAACAGGGGTGAACACTGAAGCTTTCTTT.

The CDR3 region is CASSEAVDSSGGYTF. CDR3 bases: TGTGCCAGCAGTGAAGCGGTCGACAGTTCAGGTGGCTACACCTTC. This sequence joins TRBV2 and TRBJ1-2; weak D call: TRBD1 (5 bases). Trimming took off 0 bases at V and 7 bases at J, with 15 bases between the two ends. This CDR3 is built from 15 residues. CDR1 and CDR2 (germline): SNHLY, FYNNEI. The full variable domain, rest sourced from reference TRBV2 and TRBJ1-2, is EPEVTQTPSHQVTQMGQEVILRCVPISNHLYFYWYRQILGQKVEFLVSFYNNEISEKSEIFDDQFSVERPDGSNFTLKIRSTKLEDSAMYFCASSEAVDSSGGYTFGSGTRLTVV.

This clone was found a few times. V and J are TRBV28 and TRBJ2-7; D is possibly TRBD1 (6 bases). Germline CDR1 reads MDHEN; CDR2 reads SYDVKM. The CDR3 has 14 residues. V lost 8 bases and J lost 0, with 14 bases in between. The CDR3 DNA is TGTGCCAGCTATGGGGCAGGGGCCTCCTACGAGCAGTACTTC. Protein: CASYGAGASYEQYF.